The 14 T cell receptor beta chains presented below share a single source sample, sequenced in a study of OX40 agonist ivuxolimab in advanced cancers. Here immunoSEQ multiplex PCR was the method, and the copy in TCRdb shows in-frame clones only, minus some. The table has about 60,000 clones, approximately 91% seen once; the top ten hold under 8%. The material sequenced was CD4+ or CD8+ T cells sorted from blood, taken in a trial of the OX40 agonist ivuxolimab. The source is an adult with an advanced solid tumor such as melanoma, head and neck, liver or kidney cancer.

The CDR3 coding sequence is TGTGCCAGCAGCTTAACGACAGGGGGCCCCTATGGCTACACCTTC. It codes for CASSLTTGGPYGYTF. The V call is TRBV5-6, the J call TRBJ1-2; 10 bases fit TRBD1. CDR1 SGHDT and CDR2 YYEEEE come from the germline V gene. The CDR3 contains 15 residues. V shed 2 bases, J shed 4 bases, and the junction held 5 bases outside the gene matches.

The rearrangement links TRBV19 to TRBJ2-1, with D perhaps assigned TRBD1 or TRBD2 (6 bases each). The CDR3 contains 19 residues. Germline lookup yields CDR1 LNHDA and CDR2 SQIVND (reference sequence). The ends were cut back, 4 bases at V and 0 bases at J, with 22 bases in the middle. The CDR3 spells CASSTTLGGGGRSYNEQFF. CDR3 nucleotides: TGTGCCAGTAGTACCACCTTGGGAGGTGGGGGCCGCTCCTACAATGAGCAGTTCTTC.

CDR3 sequence reads: CASSEGRDYNEQFF. The CDR3 DNA reads TGTGCCAGCAGTGAAGGGAGGGACTACAATGAGCAGTTCTTC. The chain recombines TRBV2 with TRBJ2-1; D is possibly TRBD2 (6 bases). The length of the CDR3 is 14 residues. The ends were cut back, 1 base at V and 3 bases at J, with 7 bases in the middle. Germline CDR1 reads SNHLY; CDR2 reads FYNNEI.

The chain carries TRBV9 and TRBJ2-1; 7 bases match TRBD2. After removal of 3 bases from V and 5 bases from J, the junction contained 14 bases not matched to a gene. CDR1 SGDLS and CDR2 YYNGEE come from the germline V gene. The CDR3 is 17 amino acids. The CDR3 protein is CASSATSSGRLNNEQFF. The CDR3 region has the DNA TGTGCCAGCAGCGCGACCTCCTCCGGGAGGTTAAACAATGAGCAGTTCTTC.

This clone was observed a single time. The rearrangement joins TRBV7-2 to TRBJ2-5; no reliable D call. The germline V gene has CDR1 SGHTA and CDR2 FQGNSA. Trimming removed 6 bases from V and 2 bases from J, with 4 bases in between. The CDR3 loop spans 11 amino acids. For the CDR3, the DNA is TGTGCCAGCAGACTTCAAGAGACCCAGTACTTC. This gives the protein CASRLQETQYF.

This chain uses TRBV9 with TRBJ2-2, with a tentative D call TRBD2 (6 bases). Trimming shortened V by 0 bases and J by 5 bases, and 14 bases separated the two germline ends. The CDR3 covers 16 residues. Germline V gene lookup returns CDR1 SGDLS and CDR2 YYNGEE. The CDR3 sequence: CASSVAGLPRTGELFF. As DNA, the CDR3 is TGTGCCAGCAGCGTAGCGGGACTTCCGAGAACCGGGGAGCTGTTTTTT.

The gene calls are TRBV19 and TRBJ2-1; 16 bases fit TRBD2. Trimming took 4 bases from V and 2 from J; bases not matched to a gene: 2. CDR1 LNHDA and CDR2 SQIVND come from the germline V gene (reference sequence). The CDR3 spans 17 residues. DNA of the CDR3: TGTGCCAGTAGTAAGGGACTAGCGGGAGGGGCCTACAATGAGCAGTTCTTC. Translating gives CASSKGLAGGAYNEQFF.

V gene TRBV9 combines with J gene TRBJ2-2, with D hard to call. Germline V lookup: CDR1 SGDLS, CDR2 YYNGEE. The CDR3 has 15 residues. Trimming pared 0 bases from V and 4 bases from J, leaving 10 bases between. CDR3 sequence (DNA): TGTGCCAGCAGCGTAGGTCCCCGGTTCACCGGGGAGCTGTTTTTT. Amino acid sequence: CASSVGPRFTGELFF. Full variable domain (rest looked up from reference TRBV9 and TRBJ2-2): DSGVTQTPKHLITATGQRVTLRCSPRSGDLSVYWYQQSLDQGLQFLIQYYNGEERAKGNILERFSAQQFPDLHSELNLSSLELGDSALYFCASSVGPRFTGELFFGEGSRLTVL.

The sample holds one count of this clone. This sequence joins TRBV9 and TRBJ2-5; TRBD2 might be the D (6 bases). From germline, CDR1 is SGDLS and CDR2 YYNGEE. Trimming removed 0 bases from V and 4 bases from J, with 7 bases in between. This CDR3 is 13 amino acids long. CDR3 sequence (DNA): TGTGCCAGCAGCGTAGCCGGGAGAGAGACCCAGTACTTC. Protein product: CASSVAGRETQYF.

The rearrangement joins TRBV19 to TRBJ2-3; possible D gene TRBD1, 6 bases. The CDR3 runs to 13 residues. CDR1 and CDR2 (germline): LNHDA, SQIVND (reference sequence). The V end lost 10 bases, the J end lost 2 bases, and 13 bases lay between the germline ends. The CDR3 reads CATRQVITDTQYF. The CDR3 DNA is TGTGCCACCAGACAGGTTATCACAGATACGCAGTATTTT.

The chain combines TRBV7-3 with TRBJ2-2; the match to TRBD1 covers 10 bases. The CDR3 runs 15 residues. CDR1 and CDR2 from the germline V gene are SGHTA and FQGTGA. V shed 5 bases and J 4 bases; nucleotides not matched to a gene: 4. The CDR3 sequence is CASSETGGSTGELFF. The CDR3 coding sequence is TGTGCCAGCAGCGAGACAGGGGGCAGCACCGGGGAGCTGTTTTTT. Full variable domain (remainder filled in from reference TRBV7-3 and TRBJ2-2): GAGVSQTPSNKVTEKGKYVELRCDPISGHTALYWYRQSLGQGPEFLIYFQGTGAADDSGLPNDRFFAVRPEGSVSTLKIQRTERGDSAVYLCASSETGGSTGELFFGEGSRLTVL.

V is TRBV6-1 and J is TRBJ2-7, with 10 bases lining up with TRBD1. J lost 2 bases, V lost 8 bases, and 3 bases had no gene match. The germline gives CDR1 MNHNS, CDR2 SASEGT. This CDR3 region has 13 residues. The CDR3: CASQGQGTYEQYF. The CDR3 DNA reads TGTGCCAGCCAGGGACAGGGGACCTACGAGCAGTACTTC.

V gene TRBV5-4 combines with J gene TRBJ2-2; no reliable D call. Germline-derived CDR1 and CDR2 are SGHNT and YYREEE (reference sequence). Trimming left V 4 bases short and J 0 bases short, with 7 bases between. The CDR3 is made up of 14 amino acids. CDR3 coding DNA: TGTGCCAGCAGCCCGGTCCCGAACACCGGGGAGCTGTTTTTT. Amino acid sequence: CASSPVPNTGELFF.

The gene calls are TRBV5-6 and TRBJ2-7; D unclear. There are 13 residues in the CDR3. Germline CDR1 SGHDT, CDR2 YYEEEE. The V gene lost 0 bases and the J gene lost 5 bases, with 9 bases spanning the gap. CDR3 nucleotide sequence: TGTGCCAGCAGCTTGGCTGGGTCCCACGAGCAGTACTTC. Protein: CASSLAGSHEQYF.